Sequencing of this T cell receptor beta chain was carried out in a study of regulatory T cells in long-lasting Graves disease. This clonotype was counted only a few times. As for time point: newly diagnosed GD, antithyroid drugs for less than 3 months. With RNA extracted from PBMCs as input, the TCR library was made. Looked up from germline, CDR1 is DFQATT and CDR2 is SNEGSKA (reference sequence). The CDR3 sequence is 13 residues long. After removal of 3 bases from V and 8 bases from J, the junction contained 6 bases not matched to a gene. With iRepertoire HTBI primers and Arm-PCR of CDR3 regions, TCR beta libraries were built. TCRdb reprocessed the multiplex PCR reads via MiXCR and lists one record per CDR3 protein. The table shows roughly 510,000 distinct CDR3 sequences, with about 16% occurring only once. The same data also went into a second study, on T cells in Graves' hyperthyroidism and ophthalmopathy. That work contributes: When the TCR CDR3 underwent first-round RT-PCR, the HTBI primer set was used.

The chain combines TRBV20-1 with TRBJ2-1, with TRBD2 matching over 8 bases. The receptor was isolated from a man aged 18 to 29 with Graves disease. The sequenced sample was peripheral blood mononuclear cells (PBMCs), obtained at new diagnosis, from a patient treated with antithyroid drugs. CDR3: CSASSGAGDEQFF. The DNA of the CDR3 is TGCAGTGCTAGTAGCGGGGCCGGGGATGAGCAGTTCTTC.